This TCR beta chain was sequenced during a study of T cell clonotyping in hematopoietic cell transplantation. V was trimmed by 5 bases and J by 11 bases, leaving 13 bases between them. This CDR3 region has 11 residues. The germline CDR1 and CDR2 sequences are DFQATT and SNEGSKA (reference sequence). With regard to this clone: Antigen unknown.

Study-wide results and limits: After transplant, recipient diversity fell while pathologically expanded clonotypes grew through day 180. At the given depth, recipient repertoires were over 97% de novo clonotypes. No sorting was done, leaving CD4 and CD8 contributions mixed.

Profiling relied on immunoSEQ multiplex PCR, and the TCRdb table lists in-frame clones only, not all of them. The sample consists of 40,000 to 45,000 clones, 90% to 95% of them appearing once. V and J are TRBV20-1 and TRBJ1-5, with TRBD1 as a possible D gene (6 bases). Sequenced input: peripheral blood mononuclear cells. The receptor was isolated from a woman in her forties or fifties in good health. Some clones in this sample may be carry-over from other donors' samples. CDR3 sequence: CSAEGTGSQHF. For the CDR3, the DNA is TGCAGTGCTGAGGGAACAGGGTCCCAGCATTTT.